This entry features one TCR beta chain sequence. What it recognizes is unknown. This CDR3 has 16 residues. Germline lookup yields CDR1 SGDLS and CDR2 YYNGEE. V was pared by 3 bases and J by 3 bases, with 19 bases between. TCRdb's table, derived via immunoSEQ multiplex PCR, lists solely in-frame clones and lacks some. The sample comprises around 99,000 clones, roughly 90% of which are singletons, and roughly 8.7% rests with the top ten. This entry comes from a study of T cell responses to AZD1222 COVID-19 vaccine. Study-wide findings and caveats: Spike regions recognized by vaccine-associated CD4 TCRs spanned the protein, led by 160-218 and 743-854. Two doses of AZD1222 preceded a rise in Spike-specific TCR breadth and depth. Females outnumbered males among donors, who were mostly white British; clonal diversity was possibly underestimated. Targets within unmutated variant regions were reportedly found for nearly half of spike-specific TCRs.

This specimen consisted of peripheral blood, obtained 28 days after the second AZD1222 dose. V is TRBV9 and J is TRBJ2-7, with a tentative D call TRBD1 (5 bases). The sequence was obtained from an adult who received the AZD1222 COVID-19 vaccine. The CDR3 here is CASSAGGQGIIYEQYF. DNA for the CDR3: TGTGCCAGCAGCGCCGGTGGGCAGGGCATCATCTACGAGCAGTACTTC.